Below, 20 T cell receptor beta chains from the same sample are listed, as sequenced in a study of technical replicates of blood from a few donors (dated by TCRdb to about 2017). The library was prepared using the immunoSEQ multiplex PCR assay. TCRdb's version of the immuneACCESS table is confined to in-frame rearrangements and falls short of the full clone set. An unresolved V gene accounts for under half of the shortfall where checked; the remainder is of unknown origin. In all, the sample holds around 13,000 clones, and approximately 96% of those were seen once. Under 7.5% of the sample is held by the ten biggest clonotypes. Sequencing was carried out using PBMCs. The receptors here all came from a human donor in good health.

The V gene is TRBV10-3, the J gene TRBJ2-3, with 13 bases lining up with TRBD2. The CDR3 consists of 19 residues. CDR1 is ENHRY and CDR2 is SYGVKD in the germline V gene. Trimming removed 2 bases from V and 2 bases from J; junction bases left unmatched: 10. The CDR3: CAISEGQPGLAGATDTQYF. DNA of the CDR3: TGTGCCATCAGTGAGGGGCAGCCCGGACTAGCGGGGGCCACAGATACGCAGTATTTT.

CDR3 region: CASSLLSTGMNTEAFF. The CDR3 region has the DNA TGCGCCAGCAGCTTGTTGTCAACAGGGATGAACACTGAAGCTTTCTTT. The gene calls are TRBV5-1 and TRBJ1-1; maybe TRBD1 (6 bases). Trimming took off 1 base at V and 0 bases at J, with 13 bases between the two ends. This CDR3 is built from 16 residues. CDR1 and CDR2 (germline): SGHRS, YFSETQ. Using reference TRBV5-1 and TRBJ1-1 for the parts outside the CDR3, the full variable domain is KAGVTQTPRYLIKTRGQQVTLSCSPISGHRSVSWYQQTPGQGLQFLFEYFSETQRNKGNFPGRFSGRQFSNSRSEMNVSTLELGDSALYLCASSLLSTGMNTEAFFGQGTRLTVV.

The gene calls are TRBV5-1 and TRBJ2-5; the D gene is possibly TRBD2 (5 bases). Between the trimmed V and J ends, which lost 0 bases and 3 bases, there was a span of 9 bases. The germline V gene encodes CDR1 SGHRS and CDR2 YFSETQ. The CDR3 extends over 14 amino acids. The chain's CDR3 is CASSLGSGKETQYF. DNA of the CDR3: TGCGCCAGCAGCTTGGGAAGCGGTAAAGAGACCCAGTACTTC.

The chain couples TRBV19 to TRBJ1-5, with no clear D. Germline-derived CDR1 and CDR2 are LNHDA and SQIVND (reference sequence). The CDR3 is 15 amino acids. The V and J ends lost 1 base and 2 bases respectively, with 9 bases between them. The CDR3 DNA sequence: TGTGCCAGTAGTATAGTTGCGGGCGGCAATCAGCCCCAGCATTTT. This translates into CASSIVAGGNQPQHF.

The table lists this clone with a few counts. J is TRBJ1-1 and V is TRBV2; D gene uncertain. This CDR3 is built from 13 residues. Per germline, CDR1 SNHLY and CDR2 FYNNEI. V was clipped by 6 bases and J by 5 bases, with 13 bases between them. Here the CDR3 DNA reads TGTGCCAGCAGGGGAGGGCGGGGTACTGAAGCTTTCTTT. Its protein is CASRGGRGTEAFF.

This chain connects TRBV5-1 to TRBJ2-5, with a possible D match to TRBD1 (6 bases). Germline V gene lookup returns CDR1 SGHRS and CDR2 YFSETQ. V was clipped by 0 bases and J by 5 bases, with 11 bases between them. The CDR3 runs 14 residues. The CDR3 reads CASSLDRAGETQYF. The CDR3 region has the DNA TGCGCCAGCAGCTTGGACAGGGCCGGGGAGACCCAGTACTTC. Using reference TRBV5-1 and TRBJ2-5 for the parts outside the CDR3, the full variable domain is KAGVTQTPRYLIKTRGQQVTLSCSPISGHRSVSWYQQTPGQGLQFLFEYFSETQRNKGNFPGRFSGRQFSNSRSEMNVSTLELGDSALYLCASSLDRAGETQYFGPGTRLLVL.

CDR3 coding DNA: TGTGCCAGCAGCACGCACAGGGGGCAAAGGAATGGCTACACCTTC. Protein product: CASSTHRGQRNGYTF. The chain links TRBV11-2 to TRBJ1-2; 9 nucleotides line up with TRBD1. The V gene end was trimmed by 5 bases and the J gene end by 6 bases; junction bases not matched to a gene: 10. This CDR3 spans 15 amino acids. CDR1 and CDR2 (germline): SGHAT, FQNNGV.

This chain joins TRBV29-1 and TRBJ1-5; 7 nucleotides align to TRBD1. In germline, CDR1 is SQVTM, CDR2 ANQGSEA. The length of the CDR3 is 19 residues. The V segment lost 7 bases and the J segment 0 bases; nucleotides outside the gene matches: 21. Written as DNA, the CDR3 is TGCAGCGCCCAGTTGCCGTCGGGACAGTCCTATTATAGCAATCAGCCCCAGCATTTT. This encodes CSAQLPSGQSYYSNQPQHF.

The chain joins TRBV7-9 to TRBJ2-5; 9 nucleotides agree with TRBD1. V lost 5 bases to trimming and J lost 2 bases; unmatched junction nucleotides: 6. The CDR3 runs 15 residues. Germline V gene sequence: CDR1 SEHNR, CDR2 FQNEAQ (reference sequence). CDR3 sequence reads: CASSPQGQGQETQYF. CDR3 DNA: TGTGCCAGCAGCCCCCAAGGACAGGGGCAAGAGACCCAGTACTTC. Full variable domain (rest looked up from reference TRBV7-9 and TRBJ2-5): DTGVSQNPRHKITKRGQNVTFRCDPISEHNRLYWYRQTLGQGPEFLTYFQNEAQLEKSRLLSDRFSAERPKGSFSTLEIQRTEQGDSAMYLCASSPQGQGQETQYFGPGTRLLVL.

The genes are TRBV5-1 and TRBJ1-2; 7 nucleotides match TRBD1. The CDR3 length is 13 residues. Germline lookup yields CDR1 SGHRS and CDR2 YFSETQ. Unmatched junction bases numbered 4, after V lost 2 bases and J lost 6 bases. CDR3 region: CASSLQGRDGYTF. The CDR3 nucleotides read TGCGCCAGCAGCTTACAGGGGAGAGATGGCTACACCTTC.

The chain combines TRBV16 with TRBJ2-7; TRBD1 might be the D (6 bases). The germline gives CDR1 KGHSY, CDR2 FQNENV. The CDR3 covers 15 residues. Trimming removed 2 bases from V and 7 bases from J, with 18 bases in between. The CDR3 coding sequence is TGTGCCAGCAGCCAAAGAACAGGGAATTCGGGGGAGCAGTACTTC. Translated: CASSQRTGNSGEQYF.

This clone was counted a single time. V and J are TRBV2 and TRBJ2-3, with a possible D match to TRBD1 (7 bases). Germline V gene lookup returns CDR1 SNHLY and CDR2 FYNNEI. The length of the CDR3 is 19 residues. The germline V and J ends were trimmed by 8 bases and 2 bases, with 29 bases remaining between them. The CDR3: CASSRSFYPGGTHTDTQYF. CDR3 nucleotides: TGTGCCAGCTCACGGTCTTTCTACCCAGGGGGGACACACACAGATACGCAGTATTTT.

This chain connects TRBV19 to TRBJ1-1, with D possibly TRBD1 on 5 matching bases. Germline V gene data show CDR1 as LNHDA and CDR2 as SQIVND (reference sequence). CDR3 length: 15 amino acids. V was trimmed by 7 bases and J by 3 bases, leaving 18 bases between them. The CDR3 DNA follows: TGTGCCAGTACCCACCGGGGTGGGGACTACACTGAAGCTTTCTTT. It yields the protein CASTHRGGDYTEAFF.

Here the CDR3 DNA reads TGTGCCAGCAAGAGCACCGACAGACGAAACTATGGCTACACCTTC. It codes for CASKSTDRRNYGYTF. This chain links TRBV6-5 with TRBJ1-2; perhaps TRBD1 as D (5 bases). The length of the CDR3 is 15 residues. The V and J ends lost 7 bases and 2 bases respectively, with 17 bases between them. From germline, CDR1 is MNHEY and CDR2 SVGAGI.

The chain carries TRBV6-1 and TRBJ1-5; D ambiguous. V was shortened by 6 bases and J by 3 bases, with 12 bases between the two germline ends. Per germline, CDR1 MNHNS and CDR2 SASEGT. The CDR3 runs to 14 residues. CDR3 region: CASRAGDINQPQHF. The CDR3 bases are TGTGCCAGCAGAGCCGGGGATATCAATCAGCCCCAGCATTTT.

The chain recombines TRBV4-1 with TRBJ2-3, with a tentative D call TRBD2 (5 bases). The length of the CDR3 is 15 residues. Looked up from germline, CDR1 is MGHRA and CDR2 is YSYEKL. With 7 bases removed from V and 2 bases from J, the gap between germline ends came to 16 bases. The CDR3 here is CASTGAVGNTDTQYF. In nucleotides, the CDR3 is TGCGCCAGCACCGGAGCGGTGGGCAACACAGATACGCAGTATTTT.

The V gene is TRBV30, the J gene TRBJ1-4; TRBD1 matches at 11 bases. V shed 4 bases, J shed 8 bases, and the junction held 6 bases outside the gene matches. The length of the CDR3 is 14 residues. Germline V gene lookup returns CDR1 GTSNPN and CDR2 SVGIG (reference sequence). This CDR3 reads CAWNAGTGGEKLFF. In DNA, the CDR3 is TGTGCCTGGAACGCCGGGACAGGGGGAGAAAAACTGTTTTTT.

V and J are TRBV11-2 and TRBJ1-2; TRBD1 might be the D (6 bases). The germline V and J ends were trimmed by 6 bases and 0 bases, with 11 bases remaining between them. The CDR3 sequence is 14 residues long. Germline V gene data show CDR1 as SGHAT and CDR2 as FQNNGV. In nucleotides, the CDR3 is TGTGCCAGCAGTGAACGGACAGCTAACTATGGCTACACCTTC. Translated, it gives CASSERTANYGYTF.

J is TRBJ1-2 and V is TRBV19; maybe TRBD1 (6 bases). This CDR3 comprises 17 residues. V dropped 6 bases and J dropped 2 bases, with 22 bases sitting between them. Germline CDR1 reads LNHDA; CDR2 reads SQIVND (reference sequence). CDR3 coding DNA: TGTGCCAGTAGCAGAGTCGCGAGACAGGCTGAGAACTATGGCTACACCTTC. Its protein is CASSRVARQAENYGYTF.

J is TRBJ2-1 and V is TRBV27; TRBD2 aligns across 12 bases. The CDR3 runs 14 residues. Germline CDR1 is MNHEY and CDR2 is SMNVEV (reference sequence). With 6 bases clipped from V and 4 bases from J, the junction kept 1 base outside the gene matches. The CDR3 nucleotides read TGTGCCAGCAGAGGGACTAGCGGGTACAATGAGCAGTTCTTC. Translation: CASRGTSGYNEQFF.